These 16 T cell receptor beta chains were all obtained from the same sample, sequenced in a study of vaccination effects on CD4 cells after COVID-19. The method was immunoSEQ multiplex PCR; TCRdb's version includes in-frame clones alone and lacks a portion of them. The top ten clones hold around 10% of a sample with approximately 21,000 clones, roughly two thirds of them seen once. For these TCRs, the target antigens are not known. Expansion with viral peptide pools was applied to antigen-specific CD4+ T cells by the ViraFEST assay prior to sequencing. After around nine days in culture, the CD4+ T cells were isolated. Vaccinated recipients, who were negative for nucleocapsid antibodies, had no history of SARS-CoV-2 infection. The source was CD4+ T cells from PBMCs cultured with HCoV-NL63 spike peptides, collected before COVID-19 vaccination. These receptors all come from a human donor who received a COVID-19 vaccine.

To note about this clone: This sample also contains other DNA sequences that code for the same CDR3. V is TRBV6-5 and J is TRBJ2-3, with 8 nucleotides matching TRBD2. The germline V gene encodes CDR1 MNHEY and CDR2 SVGAGI. The J segment lost 3 bases and the V segment lost 0 bases, leaving 5 bases of the junction unmatched. CDR3 size: 16 residues. CDR3 amino acids: CASSYSSGRGTDTQYF. The CDR3 region has the DNA TGTGCCAGCAGTTACTCGTCCGGGAGGGGGACAGATACGCAGTATTTT.

The V gene is TRBV3-1 (or the pseudogene TRBV3-2), the J gene TRBJ2-6, with a possible D match to TRBD2 (6 bases). The length of the CDR3 is 18 residues. Trimming took 4 bases from V and 0 from J, leaving 16 bases between them. Germline V lookup: CDR1 LGHDT, CDR2 YNNKEL (reference sequence). The CDR3 loop is CASSPRDAFGSGANVLTF. The CDR3 DNA reads TGTGCCAGCAGCCCGCGGGACGCCTTCGGCTCTGGGGCCAACGTCCTGACTTTC.

In DNA form, the CDR3 reads TGTGCCAGTAGCAACAGGTACCTAGCGGGAGGGCAAGAGCAGTTCTTC. This encodes CASSNRYLAGGQEQFF. The chain couples TRBV19 to TRBJ2-1, with 12 bases that match TRBD2. CDR1 is LNHDA, CDR2 SQIVND, per germline (reference sequence). The V segment lost 6 bases and the J segment 10 bases; nucleotides outside the gene matches: 13. The CDR3 length is 16 residues.

The V and J genes are TRBV5-4 and TRBJ2-1, with D maybe TRBD1 (5 bases). The CDR3 totals 13 residues. Trimming took off 3 bases at V and 10 bases at J, with 14 bases between the two ends. Germline assignment: CDR1 SGHNT and CDR2 YYREEE (reference sequence). CDR3 bases: TGTGCCAGCAGCTCCGCTAAAGGACAAGAGCAGTTCTTC. Translation: CASSSAKGQEQFF.

The chain links TRBV14 to TRBJ2-4; D not certain. The CDR3 is 12 amino acids. Trimming took off 8 bases at V and 6 bases at J, with 11 bases between the two ends. The germline V gene has CDR1 SGHDN and CDR2 FVKESK. The CDR3 coding sequence is TGTGCCAGCGGATCCGGCGGAAACATTCAGTACTTC. It encodes CASGSGGNIQYF.

This clone was detected a few times. The chain is built from TRBV5-1 and TRBJ1-2; 7 bases are a match to TRBD1. Germline V lookup: CDR1 SGHRS, CDR2 YFSETQ. The CDR3 has 14 residues. The V gene end was trimmed by 3 bases and the J gene end by 6 bases; junction bases not matched to a gene: 8. DNA for the CDR3: TGCGCCAGCAGCTGGTACACAGGGGCGGATGGCTACACCTTC. Translated: CASSWYTGADGYTF. Full variable domain (missing parts from reference TRBV5-1 and TRBJ1-2): KAGVTQTPRYLIKTRGQQVTLSCSPISGHRSVSWYQQTPGQGLQFLFEYFSETQRNKGNFPGRFSGRQFSNSRSEMNVSTLELGDSALYLCASSWYTGADGYTFGSGTRLTVV.

V and J are TRBV5-1 and TRBJ2-5, with 9 nucleotides matching TRBD2. The germline gives CDR1 SGHRS, CDR2 YFSETQ. Losses at the gene ends were 0 bases for V and 5 bases for J; bases not matched to a gene: 8. CDR3 size: 16 residues. CDR3 coding DNA: TGCGCCAGCAGCTTGGTTGGCGGGGGGGCCGGGGAGACCCAGTACTTC. Translating gives CASSLVGGGAGETQYF.

This clone occurred a few times. The CDR3 loop reads CASSLGDSQETQYF. The DNA of the CDR3 is TGCGCCAGCAGCTTGGGGGACAGTCAGGAGACCCAGTACTTC. The rearrangement links TRBV5-1 to TRBJ2-5; 7 bases are a match to TRBD1. CDR3 length equals 14 residues. After removal of 0 bases from V and 5 bases from J, the junction contained 4 bases not matched to a gene. The germline gives CDR1 SGHRS, CDR2 YFSETQ.

The CDR3 sequence: CASSLEKGVWAGANVLTF. In nucleotides, the CDR3 is TGTGCCAGCAGCTTAGAAAAGGGAGTATGGGCTGGGGCCAACGTCCTGACTTTC. The V and J genes are TRBV7-2 and TRBJ2-6; possibly TRBD2 for D (5 bases). Between the trimmed V and J ends, which lost 1 base and 2 bases, there was a span of 15 bases. This CDR3 comprises 18 residues. The germline CDR1 and CDR2 sequences are SGHTA and FQGNSA.

CDR3 protein: CASSETTGSFTEAFF. The CDR3 DNA follows: TGTGCCAGCAGCGAGACGACAGGGTCCTTCACTGAAGCTTTCTTT. V gene TRBV5-5 combines with J gene TRBJ1-1; TRBD1 agrees at 7 bases. The ends lost 4 bases at V and 4 bases at J; junction bases unmatched: 10. The CDR3 totals 15 residues. Germline V gene lookup returns CDR1 SGHKS and CDR2 YYEKEE (reference sequence).

The chain uses TRBV20-1 and TRBJ2-5; 8 positions match TRBD1. This CDR3 spans 14 amino acids. V was clipped by 3 bases and J by 5 bases; unmatched bases: 8. Per the germline V gene, CDR1 is DFQATT and CDR2 is SNEGSKA (reference sequence). The CDR3 sequence is CSASNARGRETQYF. CDR3 DNA: TGCAGTGCTAGTAATGCCAGGGGGCGCGAGACCCAGTACTTC.

This clone was seen only a few times. The chain carries TRBV4-2 and TRBJ2-3; TRBD1 matches 7 bases. The length of the CDR3 is 15 residues. Losses at the gene ends were 1 base for V and 3 bases for J; bases not matched to a gene: 4. Germline CDR1 and CDR2: LGHNA and YNFKEQ. In nucleotides, the CDR3 is TGTGCCAGCAGCCAAGGGGGGACAGAGACAGATACGCAGTATTTT. Translated: CASSQGGTETDTQYF.

The chain is built from TRBV15 and TRBJ2-7; the match to TRBD2 covers 7 bases. This CDR3 has 19 amino acids. Losses at the gene ends were 0 bases for V and 0 bases for J; bases not matched to a gene: 14. Germline V gene sequence: CDR1 LNHNV, CDR2 YYDKDF (reference sequence). The CDR3 bases are TGTGCCACCAGCAGAGATACCCCGTTTCTAGCGGAGCGCTCCTACGAGCAGTACTTC. It is translated as CATSRDTPFLAERSYEQYF.

The chain links TRBV5-4 to TRBJ1-6; 10 bases fit TRBD1. Germline V CDR1 and CDR2: SGHNT, YYREEE (reference sequence). This CDR3 is built from 15 residues. The trim removed 1 base at V and 10 bases at J, leaving 5 bases unmatched. The CDR3 DNA reads as TGTGCCAGCAGCTTGATGGGGACAGGGGTATCACCCCTCCACTTT. Its protein product is CASSLMGTGVSPLHF.

This clone was observed a few times. V usage is TRBV4-1 and J usage is TRBJ2-1, with D maybe TRBD2 (6 bases). V gave up 2 bases and J gave up 0 bases, with 17 bases separating them. Per the germline V gene, CDR1 is MGHRA and CDR2 is YSYEKL. This CDR3 has 18 amino acids. The CDR3 sequence: CASSQYTPLGSSYNEQFF. CDR3 DNA: TGCGCCAGCAGCCAATACACGCCTCTCGGGAGCTCCTACAATGAGCAGTTCTTC.

V gene TRBV5-1 combines with J gene TRBJ1-2; D perhaps matches TRBD1 (6 bases). CDR3 size: 15 residues. Trimming removed 1 base from V and 4 bases from J, with 14 bases in between. The V gene's germline CDR1 is SGHRS and CDR2 YFSETQ. CDR3 in amino acids: CASSLQPQGGYGYTF. The CDR3, as DNA: TGCGCCAGCAGCTTGCAACCACAGGGCGGCTATGGCTACACCTTC.